This TCR beta chain was sequenced during a study of blood T cell repertoires in COVID-19. At the level of the study: The analysed material was cDNA or gDNA that came from T cells, B-cell-depleted T cells, or PBMCs.

V shed 1 base, J shed 1 base, and the junction held 10 bases outside the gene matches. Germline CDR1 SGHNT, CDR2 YYREEE (reference sequence). This CDR3 is built from 18 residues. Source study methods: Researchers report that nucleated cell counts were estimated from reference gene primer amplification. TCRdb keeps only in-frame clones here, not all; method: immunoSEQ multiplex PCR. V and J calls and clone size come straight from that table; D and trimming were deduced from the DNA. Among 300,000 to 450,000 clones listed, more than 75% were seen once. Seattle patients were enrolled while actively infected and followed longitudinally.

Sequencing used peripheral blood. The rearrangement links TRBV5-4 to TRBJ2-5; the match to TRBD2 covers 10 bases. The sequence was collected from an older woman with COVID-19, enrolled during active disease. CDR3 nucleotides: TGTGCCAGCAGCTTGAGGTTGGCTAGCGGGGGCTCCCAAGAGACCCAGTACTTC. Translating gives CASSLRLASGGSQETQYF.